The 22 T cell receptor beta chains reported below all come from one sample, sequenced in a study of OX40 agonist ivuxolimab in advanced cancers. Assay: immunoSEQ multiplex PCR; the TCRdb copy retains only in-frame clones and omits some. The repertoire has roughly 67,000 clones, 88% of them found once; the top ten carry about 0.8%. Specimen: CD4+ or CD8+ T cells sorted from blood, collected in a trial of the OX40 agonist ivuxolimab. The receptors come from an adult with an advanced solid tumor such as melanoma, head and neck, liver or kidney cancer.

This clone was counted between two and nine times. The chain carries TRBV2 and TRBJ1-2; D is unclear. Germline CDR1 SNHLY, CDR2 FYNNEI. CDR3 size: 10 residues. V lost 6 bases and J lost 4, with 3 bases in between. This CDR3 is CASRSYGYTF. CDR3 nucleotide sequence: TGTGCCAGCAGATCCTATGGCTACACCTTC.

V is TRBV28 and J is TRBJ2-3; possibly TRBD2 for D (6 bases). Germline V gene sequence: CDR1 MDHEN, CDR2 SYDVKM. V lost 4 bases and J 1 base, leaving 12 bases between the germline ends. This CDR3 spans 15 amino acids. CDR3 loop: CASSSPGGGTDTQYF. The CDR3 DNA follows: TGTGCCAGCAGTTCCCCCGGGGGAGGCACAGATACGCAGTATTTT. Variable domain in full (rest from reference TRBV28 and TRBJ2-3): DVKVTQSSRYLVKRTGEKVFLECVQDMDHENMFWYRQDPGLGLRLIYFSYDVKMKEKGDIPEGYSVSREKKERFSLILESASTNQTSMYLCASSSPGGGTDTQYFGPGTRLTVL.

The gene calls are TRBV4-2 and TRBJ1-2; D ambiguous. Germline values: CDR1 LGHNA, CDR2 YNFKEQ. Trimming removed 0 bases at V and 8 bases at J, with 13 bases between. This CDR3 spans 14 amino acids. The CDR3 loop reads CASSQDQRRGGYTF. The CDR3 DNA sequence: TGTGCCAGCAGCCAAGATCAAAGGAGAGGGGGCTACACCTTC.

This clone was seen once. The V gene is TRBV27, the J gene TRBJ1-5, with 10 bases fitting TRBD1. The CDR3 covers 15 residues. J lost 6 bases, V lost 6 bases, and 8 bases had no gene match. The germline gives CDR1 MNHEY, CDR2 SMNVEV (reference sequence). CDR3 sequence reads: CASRRGTGESQPQHF. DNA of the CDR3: TGTGCCAGCAGGCGGGGGACAGGGGAGAGTCAGCCCCAGCATTTT.

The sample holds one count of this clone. This CDR3 reads CASSIGETQYF. The CDR3 coding sequence is TGTGCCAGCAGTATCGGAGAGACCCAGTACTTC. The V call is TRBV6-5, the J call TRBJ2-5; D gene uncertain. V was clipped by 5 bases and J by 4 bases, with 5 bases between them. Germline-derived CDR1 and CDR2 are MNHEY and SVGAGI. This CDR3 region has 11 residues.

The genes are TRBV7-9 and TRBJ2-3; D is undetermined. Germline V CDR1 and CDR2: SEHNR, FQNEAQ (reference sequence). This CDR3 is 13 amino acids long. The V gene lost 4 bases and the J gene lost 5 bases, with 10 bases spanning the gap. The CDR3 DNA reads TGTGCCAGCAGCTCCAATTCGGGAGATACGCAGTATTTT. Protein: CASSSNSGDTQYF.

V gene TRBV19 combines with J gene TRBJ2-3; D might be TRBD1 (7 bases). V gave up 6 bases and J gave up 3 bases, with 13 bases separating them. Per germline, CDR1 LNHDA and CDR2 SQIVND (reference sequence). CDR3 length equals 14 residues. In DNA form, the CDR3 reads TGTGCCAGTAGAGACAGGGCGGGGACAGATACGCAGTATTTT. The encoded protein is CASRDRAGTDTQYF.

CDR3 protein: CASSPGTSEVQYF. CDR3 DNA: TGTGCCAGCAGCCCAGGGACTAGCGAGGTGCAGTACTTC. The chain uses TRBV11-3 and TRBJ2-7, with TRBD2 matching over 10 bases. Germline assignment: CDR1 SGHNT and CDR2 YENEEA. The CDR3 covers 13 residues. The V and J ends lost 5 bases and 9 bases, in that order; junction bases with no gene match: 7.

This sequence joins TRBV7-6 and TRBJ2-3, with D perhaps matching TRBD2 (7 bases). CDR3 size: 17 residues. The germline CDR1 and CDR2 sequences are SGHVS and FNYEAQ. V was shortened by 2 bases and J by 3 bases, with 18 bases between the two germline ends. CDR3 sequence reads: CASSLMKGGGLTDTQYF. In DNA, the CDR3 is TGTGCCAGCAGCTTAATGAAGGGAGGGGGGTTGACAGATACGCAGTATTTT.

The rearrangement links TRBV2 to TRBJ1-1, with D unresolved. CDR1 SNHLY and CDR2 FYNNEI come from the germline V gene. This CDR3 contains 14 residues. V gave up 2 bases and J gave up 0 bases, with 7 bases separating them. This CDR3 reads CASSERRLNTEAFF. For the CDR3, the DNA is TGTGCCAGCAGTGAAAGGCGGTTGAACACTGAAGCTTTCTTT. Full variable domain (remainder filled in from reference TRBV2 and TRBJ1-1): EPEVTQTPSHQVTQMGQEVILRCVPISNHLYFYWYRQILGQKVEFLVSFYNNEISEKSEIFDDQFSVERPDGSNFTLKIRSTKLEDSAMYFCASSERRLNTEAFFGQGTRLTVV.

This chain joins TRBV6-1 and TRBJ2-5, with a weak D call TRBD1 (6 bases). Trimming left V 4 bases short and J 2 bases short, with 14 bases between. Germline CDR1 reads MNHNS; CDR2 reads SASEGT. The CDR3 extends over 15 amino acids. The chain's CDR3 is CASSVQNRAQETQYF. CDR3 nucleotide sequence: TGTGCCAGCAGTGTGCAGAACAGGGCTCAAGAGACCCAGTACTTC.

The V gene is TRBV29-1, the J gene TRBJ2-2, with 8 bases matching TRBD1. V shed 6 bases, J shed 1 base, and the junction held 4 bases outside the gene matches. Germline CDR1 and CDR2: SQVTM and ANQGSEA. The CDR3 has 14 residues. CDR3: CSVKGTGNTGELFF. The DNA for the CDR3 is TGCAGCGTGAAGGGGACAGGGAACACCGGGGAGCTGTTTTTT.

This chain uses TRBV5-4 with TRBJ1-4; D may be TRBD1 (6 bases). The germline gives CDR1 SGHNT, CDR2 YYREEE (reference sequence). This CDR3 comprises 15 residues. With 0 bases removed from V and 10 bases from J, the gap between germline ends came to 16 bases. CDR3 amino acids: CASSLGQEQGRKLFF. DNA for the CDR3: TGTGCCAGCAGCTTGGGACAGGAACAGGGAAGAAAACTGTTTTTT. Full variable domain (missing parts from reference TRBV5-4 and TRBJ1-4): ETGVTQSPTHLIKTRGQQVTLRCSSQSGHNTVSWYQQALGQGPQFIFQYYREEENGRGNFPPRFSGLQFPNYSSELNVNALELDDSALYLCASSLGQEQGRKLFFGSGTQLSVL.

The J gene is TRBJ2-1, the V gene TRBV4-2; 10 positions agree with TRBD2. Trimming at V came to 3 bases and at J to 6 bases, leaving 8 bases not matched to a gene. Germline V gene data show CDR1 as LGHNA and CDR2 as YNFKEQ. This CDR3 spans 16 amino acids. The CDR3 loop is CASSQGESSGGNEQFF. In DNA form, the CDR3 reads TGTGCCAGCAGCCAGGGGGAATCTAGCGGGGGCAATGAGCAGTTCTTC.

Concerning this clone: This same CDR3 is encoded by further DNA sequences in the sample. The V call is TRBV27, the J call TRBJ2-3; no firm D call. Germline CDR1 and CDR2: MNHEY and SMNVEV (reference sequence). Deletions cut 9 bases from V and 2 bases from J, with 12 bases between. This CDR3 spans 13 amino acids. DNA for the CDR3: TGTGCCAGTCGCCCTACGTCCACAGATACGCAGTATTTT. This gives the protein CASRPTSTDTQYF.

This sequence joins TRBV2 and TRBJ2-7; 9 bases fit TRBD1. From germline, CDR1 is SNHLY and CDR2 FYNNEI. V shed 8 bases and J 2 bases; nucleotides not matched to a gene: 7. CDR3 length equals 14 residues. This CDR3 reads CASGDGTGTYEQYF. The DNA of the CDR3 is TGTGCCAGCGGAGATGGGACAGGGACCTACGAGCAGTACTTC.

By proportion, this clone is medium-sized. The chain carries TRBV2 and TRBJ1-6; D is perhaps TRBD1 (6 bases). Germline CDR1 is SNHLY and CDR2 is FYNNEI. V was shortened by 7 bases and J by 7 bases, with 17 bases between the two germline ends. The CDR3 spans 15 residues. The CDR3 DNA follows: TGTGCCAGCAAGGAGGGGGGATCGGGCAATTCACCCCTCCACTTT. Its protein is CASKEGGSGNSPLHF.

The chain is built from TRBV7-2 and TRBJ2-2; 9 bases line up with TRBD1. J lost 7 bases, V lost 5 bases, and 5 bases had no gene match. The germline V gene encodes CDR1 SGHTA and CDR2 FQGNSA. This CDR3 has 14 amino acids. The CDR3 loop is CASSRTGDGGELFF. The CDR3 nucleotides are TGTGCCAGCAGCCGGACAGGGGATGGCGGGGAGCTGTTTTTT.

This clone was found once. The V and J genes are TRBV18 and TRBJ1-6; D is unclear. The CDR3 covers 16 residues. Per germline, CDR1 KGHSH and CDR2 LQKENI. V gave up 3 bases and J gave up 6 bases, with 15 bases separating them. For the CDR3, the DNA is TGTGCCAGCTCACCTTCCGCACAGAGAAGTAATTCACCCCTCCACTTT. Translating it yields CASSPSAQRSNSPLHF.

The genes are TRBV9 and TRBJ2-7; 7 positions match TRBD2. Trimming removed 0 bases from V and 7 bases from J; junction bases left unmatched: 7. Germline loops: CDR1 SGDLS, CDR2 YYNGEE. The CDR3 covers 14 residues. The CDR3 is CASSVGAAGREQYF. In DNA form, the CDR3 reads TGTGCCAGCAGCGTAGGAGCAGCGGGAAGGGAGCAGTACTTC. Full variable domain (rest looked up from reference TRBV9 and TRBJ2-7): DSGVTQTPKHLITATGQRVTLRCSPRSGDLSVYWYQQSLDQGLQFLIQYYNGEERAKGNILERFSAQQFPDLHSELNLSSLELGDSALYFCASSVGAAGREQYFGPGTRLTVT.

The chain's CDR3 is CSVGGTGERMYNEQFF. The CDR3 DNA reads TGCAGCGTTGGGGGGACAGGGGAAAGAATGTACAATGAGCAGTTCTTC. J is TRBJ2-1 and V is TRBV29-1; TRBD1 aligns across 10 bases. The germline V gene has CDR1 SQVTM and CDR2 ANQGSEA. This CDR3 region has 16 residues. J lost 4 bases, V lost 4 bases, and 10 bases had no gene match.

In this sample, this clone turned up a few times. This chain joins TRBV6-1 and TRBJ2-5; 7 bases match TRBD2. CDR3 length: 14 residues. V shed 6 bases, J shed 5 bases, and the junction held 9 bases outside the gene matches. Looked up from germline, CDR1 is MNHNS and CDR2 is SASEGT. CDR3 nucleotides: TGTGCCAGCAGCCACCTGGGAGGGATGGAGACCCAGTACTTC. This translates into CASSHLGGMETQYF.